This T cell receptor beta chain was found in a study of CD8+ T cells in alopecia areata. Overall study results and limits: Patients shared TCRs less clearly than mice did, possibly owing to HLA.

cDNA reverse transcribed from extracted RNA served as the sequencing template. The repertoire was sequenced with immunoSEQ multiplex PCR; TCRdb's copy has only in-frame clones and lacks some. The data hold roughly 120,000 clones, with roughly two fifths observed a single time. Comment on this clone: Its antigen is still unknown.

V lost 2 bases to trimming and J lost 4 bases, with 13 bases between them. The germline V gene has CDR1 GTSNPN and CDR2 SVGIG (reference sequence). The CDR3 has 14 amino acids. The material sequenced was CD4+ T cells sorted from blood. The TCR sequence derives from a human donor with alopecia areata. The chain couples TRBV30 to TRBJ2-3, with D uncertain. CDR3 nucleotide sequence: TGTGCCTGGAGTCAGGATAGGCCGGCAGATACGCAGTATTTT. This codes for CAWSQDRPADTQYF. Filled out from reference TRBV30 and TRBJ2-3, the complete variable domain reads SQTIHQWPATLVQPVGSPLSLECTVEGTSNPNLYWYRQAAGRGLQLLFYSVGIGQISSEVPQNLSASRPQDRQFILSSKKLLLSDSGFYLCAWSQDRPADTQYFGPGTRLTVL.